The 3 T cell receptor beta chains in this list originate from one sample, sequenced in a study of blood T cell repertoires in COVID-19. The data were produced by immunoSEQ multiplex PCR, yet TCRdb's version contains in-frame clones alone and is incomplete. This sample carries about 21,000 clones, 83% of them seen once, and the ten largest clones take more than 6%. Sequenced: peripheral blood. These receptors were taken from a human donor in a cohort sampled during active COVID-19.

This chain's CDR3 is CASSPTYGYTF. CDR3 in DNA: TGTGCCAGCAGTCCTACCTATGGCTACACCTTC. The chain uses TRBV12-3 or TRBV12-4 and TRBJ1-2, with unresolved D. This CDR3 comprises 11 residues. The germline V and J ends were trimmed by 5 bases and 4 bases, with 5 bases remaining between them.

CDR3 bases: TGTGCCAGTACTTCCAGGGCGCAGCCCCAGCATTTT. Residues: CASTSRAQPQHF. This chain joins TRBV19 and TRBJ1-5; possible D gene TRBD1, 5 bases. CDR3 length: 12 amino acids. V gave up 7 bases and J gave up 7 bases, with 11 bases separating them. The germline V gene has CDR1 LNHDA and CDR2 SQIVND (reference sequence). The whole variable domain, remainder taken from reference TRBV19 and TRBJ1-5, is DGGITQSPKYLFRKEGQNVTLSCEQNLNHDAMYWYRQDPGQGLRLIYYSQIVNDFQKGDIAEGYSVSREKKESFPLTVTSAQKNPTAFYLCASTSRAQPQHFGDGTRLSIL.

This rearrangement joins TRBV28 to TRBJ2-7; 9 nucleotides align to TRBD1. The CDR3 totals 15 residues. V trimming: 5 bases; J trimming: 5 bases; junction bases outside the gene matches: 10. CDR1 is MDHEN, CDR2 SYDVKM, per germline. The CDR3 DNA is TGTGCCAGCAGTCCAGAATTGGACAGGGGTAACGAGCAGTACTTC. Encoded protein: CASSPELDRGNEQYF.